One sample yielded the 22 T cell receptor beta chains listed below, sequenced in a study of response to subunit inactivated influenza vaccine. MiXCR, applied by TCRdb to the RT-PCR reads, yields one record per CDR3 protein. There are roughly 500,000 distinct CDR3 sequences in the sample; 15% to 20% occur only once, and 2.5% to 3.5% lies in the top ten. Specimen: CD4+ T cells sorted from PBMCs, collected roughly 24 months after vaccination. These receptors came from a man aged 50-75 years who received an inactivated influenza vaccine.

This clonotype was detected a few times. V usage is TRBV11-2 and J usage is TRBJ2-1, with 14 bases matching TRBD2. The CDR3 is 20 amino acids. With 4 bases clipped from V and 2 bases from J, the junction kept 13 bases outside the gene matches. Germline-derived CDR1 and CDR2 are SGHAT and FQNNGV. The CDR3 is CASSSIRTSGGPTPYNEQFF. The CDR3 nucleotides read TGTGCCAGCAGCTCAATTCGGACTAGCGGGGGGCCGACTCCCTACAATGAGCAGTTCTTC. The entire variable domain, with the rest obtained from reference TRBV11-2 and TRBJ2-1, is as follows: EAGVAQSPRYKIIEKRQSVAFWCNPISGHATLYWYQQILGQGPKLLIQFQNNGVVDDSQLPKDRFSAERLKGVDSTLKIQPAKLEDSAVYLCASSSIRTSGGPTPYNEQFFGPGTRLTVL.

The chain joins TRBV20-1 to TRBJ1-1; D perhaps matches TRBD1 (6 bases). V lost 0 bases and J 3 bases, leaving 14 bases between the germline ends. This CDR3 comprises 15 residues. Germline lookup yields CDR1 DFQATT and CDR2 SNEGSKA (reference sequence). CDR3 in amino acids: CSARDFGGRDTEAFF. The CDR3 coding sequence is TGCAGTGCTAGAGATTTCGGGGGGCGAGACACTGAAGCTTTCTTT.

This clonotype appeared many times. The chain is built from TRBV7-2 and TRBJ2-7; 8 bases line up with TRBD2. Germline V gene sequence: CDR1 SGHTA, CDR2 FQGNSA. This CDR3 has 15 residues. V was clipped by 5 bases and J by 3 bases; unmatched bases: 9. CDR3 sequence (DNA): TGTGCCAGCAGCACTAGCGGCCTACCTGTCTACGAGCAGTACTTC. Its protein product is CASSTSGLPVYEQYF.

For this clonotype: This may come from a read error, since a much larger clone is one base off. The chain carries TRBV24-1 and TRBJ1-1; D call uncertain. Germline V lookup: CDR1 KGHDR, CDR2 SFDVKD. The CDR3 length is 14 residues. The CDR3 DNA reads TGTGCCCCCAGTGAGGCCGGGCCGGTAGCGAGAGCTTTCTTT. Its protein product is CAPSEAGPVARAFF.

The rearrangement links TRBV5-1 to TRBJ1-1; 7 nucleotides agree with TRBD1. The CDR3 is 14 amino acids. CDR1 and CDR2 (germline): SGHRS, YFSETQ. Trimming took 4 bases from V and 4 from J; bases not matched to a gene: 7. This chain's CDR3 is CASSVNRGSTEAFF. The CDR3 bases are TGCGCCAGCAGCGTTAACAGGGGAAGCACTGAAGCTTTCTTT.

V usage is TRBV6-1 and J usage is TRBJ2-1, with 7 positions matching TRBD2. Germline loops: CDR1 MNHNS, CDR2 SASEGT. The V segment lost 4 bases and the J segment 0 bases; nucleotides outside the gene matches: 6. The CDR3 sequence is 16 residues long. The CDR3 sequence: CASSVAGLRSYNEQFF. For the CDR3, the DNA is TGTGCCAGCAGTGTAGCGGGTCTTCGCTCCTACAATGAGCAGTTCTTC.

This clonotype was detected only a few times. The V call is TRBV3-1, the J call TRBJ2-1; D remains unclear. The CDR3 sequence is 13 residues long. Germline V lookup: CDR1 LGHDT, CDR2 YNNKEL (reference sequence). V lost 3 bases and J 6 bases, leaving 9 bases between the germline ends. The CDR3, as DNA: TGTGCCAGCAGCCATATGGGGATCAATGAGCAGTTCTTC. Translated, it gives CASSHMGINEQFF.

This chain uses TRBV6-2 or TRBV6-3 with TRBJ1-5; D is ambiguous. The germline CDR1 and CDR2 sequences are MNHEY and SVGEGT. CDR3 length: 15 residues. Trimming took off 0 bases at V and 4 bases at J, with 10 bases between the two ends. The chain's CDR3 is CASSYSRQANQPQHF. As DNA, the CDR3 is TGTGCCAGCAGTTACTCGCGGCAGGCGAATCAGCCCCAGCATTTT.

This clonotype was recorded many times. CDR3 sequence (DNA): TGCGCCAGCAGCTTGTTTGTTGGAGCGAACACCGGGGAGCTGTTTTTT. Amino acids: CASSLFVGANTGELFF. V is TRBV5-1 and J is TRBJ2-2; D not resolved. In germline, CDR1 is SGHRS, CDR2 YFSETQ. This CDR3 spans 16 amino acids. The germline V and J ends were trimmed by 1 base and 0 bases, with 10 bases remaining between them.

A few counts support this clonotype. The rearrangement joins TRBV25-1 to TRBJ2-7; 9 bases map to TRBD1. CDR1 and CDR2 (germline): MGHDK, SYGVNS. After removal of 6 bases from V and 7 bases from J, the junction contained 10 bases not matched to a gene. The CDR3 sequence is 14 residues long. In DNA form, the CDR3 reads TGTGCCAGCAGACAAACGGGACAGGGCCGTGAGCAGTACTTC. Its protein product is CASRQTGQGREQYF.

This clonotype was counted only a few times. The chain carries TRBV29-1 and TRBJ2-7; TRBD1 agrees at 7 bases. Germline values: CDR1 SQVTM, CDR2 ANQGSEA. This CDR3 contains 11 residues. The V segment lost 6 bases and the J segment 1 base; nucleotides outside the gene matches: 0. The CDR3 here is CSVTGSYEQYF. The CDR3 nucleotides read TGCAGCGTGACAGGGTCCTACGAGCAGTACTTC.

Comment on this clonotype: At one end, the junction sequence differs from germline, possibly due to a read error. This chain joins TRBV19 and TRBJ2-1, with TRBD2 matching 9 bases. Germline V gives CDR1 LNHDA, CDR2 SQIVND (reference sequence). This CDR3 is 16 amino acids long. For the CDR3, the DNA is TGTGCCAGTAGTATCCGACCTAGCGGGATCTACTATGAGCAGTTCTTC. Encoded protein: CASSIRPSGIYYEQFF.

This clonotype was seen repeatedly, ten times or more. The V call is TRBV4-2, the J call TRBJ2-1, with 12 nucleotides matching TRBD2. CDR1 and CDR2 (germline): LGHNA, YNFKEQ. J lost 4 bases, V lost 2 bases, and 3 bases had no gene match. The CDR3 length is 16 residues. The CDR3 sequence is CASSQSSGGDYNEQFF. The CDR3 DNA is TGTGCCAGCAGCCAATCTAGCGGGGGGGATTACAATGAGCAGTTCTTC.

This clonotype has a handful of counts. CDR3 DNA sequence: TGTGCCAGCAGTGCTTCAGGGGGCCTCTTTCGAAACACCATATATTTT. It translates to CASSASGGLFRNTIYF. This chain links TRBV25-1 with TRBJ1-3; TRBD1 matches 8 bases. CDR1 is MGHDK and CDR2 is SYGVNS in the germline V gene. The CDR3 totals 16 residues. V lost 4 bases to trimming and J lost 5 bases; unmatched junction nucleotides: 10.

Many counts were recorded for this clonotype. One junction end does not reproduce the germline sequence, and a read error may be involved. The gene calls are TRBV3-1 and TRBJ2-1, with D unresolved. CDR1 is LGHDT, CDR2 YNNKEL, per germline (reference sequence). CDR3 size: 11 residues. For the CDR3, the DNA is TGCGCCAGCAGCCAAGGTAATGAGCAGTTCTTC. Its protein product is CASSQGNEQFF.

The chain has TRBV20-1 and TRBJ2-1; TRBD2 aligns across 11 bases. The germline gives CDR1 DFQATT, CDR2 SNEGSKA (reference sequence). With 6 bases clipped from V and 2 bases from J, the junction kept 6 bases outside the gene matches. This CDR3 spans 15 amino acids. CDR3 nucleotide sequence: TGCAGTGCGTCTCATAGCGGGAGGGCCTACAATGAGCAGTTCTTC. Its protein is CSASHSGRAYNEQFF.

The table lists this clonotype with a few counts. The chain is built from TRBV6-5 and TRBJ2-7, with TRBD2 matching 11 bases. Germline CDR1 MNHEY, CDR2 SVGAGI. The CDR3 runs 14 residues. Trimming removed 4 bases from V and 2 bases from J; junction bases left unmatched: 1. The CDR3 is CASSSGLAAYEQYF. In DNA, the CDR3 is TGTGCCAGCAGTTCGGGACTAGCGGCCTACGAGCAGTACTTC.

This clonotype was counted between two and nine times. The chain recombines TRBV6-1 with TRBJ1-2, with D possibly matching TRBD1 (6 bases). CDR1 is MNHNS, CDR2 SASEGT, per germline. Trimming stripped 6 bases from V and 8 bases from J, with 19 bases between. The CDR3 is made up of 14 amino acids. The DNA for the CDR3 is TGTGCCAGCAGCGAACAAGGGGGAATGGGAGGCTACACCTTC. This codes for CASSEQGGMGGYTF.

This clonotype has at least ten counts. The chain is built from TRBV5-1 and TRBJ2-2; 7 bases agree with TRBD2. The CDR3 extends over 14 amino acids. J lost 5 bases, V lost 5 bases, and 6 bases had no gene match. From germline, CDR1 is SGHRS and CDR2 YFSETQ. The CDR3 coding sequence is TGCGCCAGCAGAACAGCTAGCGGTACCGGGGAGCTGTTTTTT. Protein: CASRTASGTGELFF.

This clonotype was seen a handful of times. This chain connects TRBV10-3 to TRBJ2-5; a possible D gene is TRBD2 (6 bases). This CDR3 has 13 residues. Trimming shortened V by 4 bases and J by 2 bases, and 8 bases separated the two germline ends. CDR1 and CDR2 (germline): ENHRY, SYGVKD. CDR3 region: CAISASGQETQYF. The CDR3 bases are TGTGCCATCAGTGCGAGCGGGCAAGAGACCCAGTACTTC.

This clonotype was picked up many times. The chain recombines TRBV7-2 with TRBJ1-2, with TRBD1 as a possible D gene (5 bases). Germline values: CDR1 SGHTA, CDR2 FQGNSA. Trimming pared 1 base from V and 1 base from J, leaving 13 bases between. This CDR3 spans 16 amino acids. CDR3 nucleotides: TGTGCCAGCAGCTTAGAACCTGAAAGGGGTAACTATGGCTACACCTTC. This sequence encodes CASSLEPERGNYGYTF.

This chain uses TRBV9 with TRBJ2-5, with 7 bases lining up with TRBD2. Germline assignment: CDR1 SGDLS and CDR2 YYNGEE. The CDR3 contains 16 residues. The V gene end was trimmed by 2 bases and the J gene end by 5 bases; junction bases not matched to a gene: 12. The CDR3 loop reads CASSVRGGRSGETQYF. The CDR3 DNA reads TGTGCCAGCAGCGTCCGCGGGGGTAGGAGTGGGGAGACCCAGTACTTC.